A selection of T cell receptor beta chains follows, all from one sample in a study of T cells after yellow fever vaccination. TCRdb called the 5' RACE reads again in MiXCR, with one record for every CDR3 protein. The sample records 250,000 to 400,000 distinct CDR3 sequences, 4.1% being singletons. Sample: PBMCs, taken 5 days after the yellow fever booster vaccination. The origin of the receptors is a man younger than 35 who received the YFV17D yellow fever vaccine. Both conserved end residues are part of each CDR3. A D gene is named only where the DNA matches it firmly. Part of the rows lack a size; the others show once, few, many or a class for expanded clones.

DNA: TGCGCCAGCAGCCAAGGGCTCCTCGGTACGAATGAGCAGTTCTTC
CDR3: CASSQGLLGTNEQFF
D: -
V: TRBV4-1
size: many
J: TRBJ2-1

DNA: TGTGCCAGCAGCGCGTCTAGCGGGGTCTACAATGAGCAGTTCTTC
CDR3: CASSASSGVYNEQFF
D: TRBD2
V: TRBV9
size: -
J: TRBJ2-1

DNA: TGTGCCAGCAGCCAAGATCTACTGGGGAGCTCCTACGAGCAGTACTTC
CDR3: CASSQDLLGSSYEQYF
D: -
V: TRBV4-2
size: few
J: TRBJ2-7

DNA: TGTGCCAGCAGTTGGATAGGGGTCCCGGACACTGAAGCTTTCTTT
CDR3: CASSWIGVPDTEAFF
D: -
V: TRBV12-3/TRBV12-4
size: -
J: TRBJ1-1

DNA: TGTGCCAGCAGCTTCAGGGCTGGGGGGCCCCTCCACTTT
CDR3: CASSFRAGGPLHF
D: -
V: TRBV5-6
size: many
J: TRBJ1-6

DNA: TGTGCCAGCAGTGAGGCCAGCAATCAGCCCCAGCATTTT
CDR3: CASSEASNQPQHF
D: -
V: TRBV6-4
size: many
J: TRBJ1-5

DNA: TGTGCCAGCAGCATGGGGACAGCCAGCAATCAGCCCCAGCATTTT
CDR3: CASSMGTASNQPQHF
D: TRBD1
V: TRBV9
size: few
J: TRBJ1-5

DNA: TGCGCCAGCAGCTTGTCCCCACAGCGTGGCACAGATACGCAGTATTTT
CDR3: CASSLSPQRGTDTQYF
D: -
V: TRBV5-1
size: few
J: TRBJ2-3

DNA: TGTGCCAGCAGCACCGGGACAAGTTCACCCCTCCACTTT
CDR3: CASSTGTSSPLHF
D: -
V: TRBV6-2/TRBV6-3
size: many
J: TRBJ1-6

DNA: TGTGCCAGCAGATTGGAGGGGGGTGAAGAGACCCAGTACTTC
CDR3: CASRLEGGEETQYF
D: -
V: TRBV5-6
size: few
J: TRBJ2-5

DNA: TGTGCCAGCAGGAGGGGGGCCAGTTCCTACAATGAGCAGTTCTTC
CDR3: CASRRGASSYNEQFF
D: -
V: TRBV5-4
size: many
J: TRBJ2-1

DNA: TGTGCCAGCAGCGTCCCCACTGGGCTAGCGGGGTACAATGAGCAGTTCTTC
CDR3: CASSVPTGLAGYNEQFF
D: TRBD2
V: TRBV7-8
size: -
J: TRBJ2-1

DNA: TGTGCCAGCAGTGGACCGGCGGGGCGAATAAGATCCTATAATTCACCCCTCCACTTT
CDR3: CASSGPAGRIRSYNSPLHF
D: -
V: TRBV6-1
size: many
J: TRBJ1-6

DNA: TGCGCCAGCAGCCCCCTAGACACGCCGCGGACACCCCTCCACTTT
CDR3: CASSPLDTPRTPLHF
D: -
V: TRBV5-1
size: few
J: TRBJ1-6

DNA: TGCGCCAGCAGCTTGGCACTAGGACCGGCGACACAAGAGACCCAGTACTTC
CDR3: CASSLALGPATQETQYF
D: -
V: TRBV5-1
size: -
J: TRBJ2-5